The T cell receptor beta chain under discussion was sequenced for a study of blood T cell repertoires in COVID-19. The germline V gene has CDR1 DFQATT and CDR2 SNEGSKA (reference sequence). The CDR3 has 11 amino acids. With 0 bases removed from V and 8 bases from J, the gap between germline ends came to 7 bases. Methods used by the authors: Cell counts per sample came from amplifying reference gene primers. Measured with immunoSEQ multiplex PCR; TCRdb has only the in-frame clones, and not every one. D and trimming come from the DNA, and the V and J calls and clone size come from that table. This table has just over 60,000 clones, 70% to 80% appearing once.

The receptor was isolated from a man aged 55 to 69 with acute or convalescent COVID-19. The sample consisted of peripheral blood. The chain joins TRBV20-1 to TRBJ1-1, with D hard to call. The CDR3 spells CSAREAGEAFF. For the CDR3, the DNA is TGCAGTGCTAGAGAGGCGGGGGAAGCTTTCTTT.